These T cell receptor beta chains were read from a single sample in a study of blood T cells in healthy people across ages. MiXCR was run by TCRdb on the 5' RACE reads, yielding one entry per CDR3 protein. The data show 550,000 to 600,000 distinct CDR3 sequences, around 50% seen once. The specimen was blood. The receptors derive from a man older than 75 in good health. Each CDR3 is given with its conserved first and last residue.

cdr3_aa j_call cdr3_length v_call
CASSLDPAGYDEQFF TRBJ2-1 15 TRBV11-2
CASRTGLGEYEQYF - 14 TRBV12-3/TRBV12-4
CASSVVPTESTEAFF TRBJ1-1 15 TRBV9
CASSVSGAWDNEQFF TRBJ2-1 15 TRBV9
CASSPGLFGEQFF TRBJ2-1 13 TRBV18
CASSVQAGGLYEQYF TRBJ2-7 15 TRBV9
CASSRDRGQYGYTF TRBJ1-2 14 TRBV11-2
CASSSNSIGYEQYF TRBJ2-7 14 TRBV6-5
CASSLGPRSAEKLFF TRBJ1-4 15 TRBV7-2
CSAKDRVNQPQHF TRBJ1-5 13 TRBV20-1
CASSLRGGTGELFF TRBJ2-2 14 TRBV6-2/TRBV6-3
CSVDGGLDTQYF TRBJ2-3 12 TRBV29-1
CAGSPFLQGAQNSPLHF TRBJ1-6 17 TRBV7-2
CASSYPTGQETQYF TRBJ2-5 14 TRBV6-6
CAWSPTRTANTEAFF TRBJ1-1 15 TRBV30
CASSAGAHGYTF TRBJ1-2 12 TRBV3-1
CASSRTLGQGVGGYTF TRBJ1-2 16 TRBV12-3/TRBV12-4
CASSPSTSGDYEQYF TRBJ2-7 15 TRBV4-3
CSARSLDRDEQFF TRBJ2-1 13 TRBV20-1
CSAPLQGGETQHF TRBJ2-5 13 TRBV20-1
CASWEMNTEAFF TRBJ1-1 12 TRBV28
CASSEGREAFF TRBJ1-1 11 TRBV6-2/TRBV6-3
CSAPEDRRKDEQYF TRBJ2-7 14 TRBV20-1
CASSSPFSGANVLTF TRBJ2-6 15 TRBV7-9
CASSPAGTGRSEQYF TRBJ2-7 15 TRBV6-2/TRBV6-3
CASSPGLALTISYNEQFF TRBJ2-1 18 TRBV7-9
CSVLSRADEQYF TRBJ2-7 12 TRBV20-1
CSARIPGQILAKNIQYF TRBJ2-4 17 TRBV20-1
CASSSLSGAQYNEQFF TRBJ2-1 16 TRBV18
CASGLQPGTRTTDTQYF TRBJ2-3 17 TRBV12-5
CASSVGPSRMTDTQYF TRBJ2-3 16 TRBV9
CASTPQGRSAKNIQYF TRBJ2-4 16 TRBV6-6
CASSLTGKGYGYTF TRBJ1-2 14 TRBV6-5
CASSARTSGTYTDTQYF TRBJ2-3 17 TRBV9
CSAPIRANTGELFF TRBJ2-2 14 TRBV20-1
CSVSTSGTSGVTGELFF TRBJ2-2 17 TRBV29-1
CSARDRVGGRETQYF TRBJ2-5 15 TRBV20-1
CASSLNAGGRYSNQPQHF TRBJ1-5 18 TRBV12-3/TRBV12-4
CASSRLPGQVNTGELFF TRBJ2-2 17 TRBV7-2
CSARATASYEQYF TRBJ2-7 13 TRBV20-1
CASSDSVEGYEQYF TRBJ2-7 14 TRBV6-6
CASSTGKETQYF TRBJ2-5 12 TRBV28
CASSVARENSPLHF TRBJ1-6 14 TRBV9
CASSYYSRGRGETQYF TRBJ2-5 16 TRBV6-5